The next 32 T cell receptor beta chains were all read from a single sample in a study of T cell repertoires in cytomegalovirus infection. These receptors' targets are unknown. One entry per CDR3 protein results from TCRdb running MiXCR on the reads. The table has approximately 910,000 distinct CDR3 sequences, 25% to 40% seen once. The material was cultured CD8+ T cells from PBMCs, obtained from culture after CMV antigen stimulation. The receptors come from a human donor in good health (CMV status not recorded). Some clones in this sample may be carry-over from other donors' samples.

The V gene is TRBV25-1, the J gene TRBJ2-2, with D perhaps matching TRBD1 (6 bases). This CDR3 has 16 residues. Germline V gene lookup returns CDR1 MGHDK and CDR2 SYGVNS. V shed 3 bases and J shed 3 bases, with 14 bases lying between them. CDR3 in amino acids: CASSDNRVAYTGELFF. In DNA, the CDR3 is TGTGCCAGCAGTGATAACAGGGTCGCCTACACCGGGGAGCTGTTTTTT.

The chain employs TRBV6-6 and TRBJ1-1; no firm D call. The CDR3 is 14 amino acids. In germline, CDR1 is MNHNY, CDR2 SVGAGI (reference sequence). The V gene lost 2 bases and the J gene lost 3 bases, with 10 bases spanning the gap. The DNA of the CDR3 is TGTGCCAGCAGTTACAGGGATAGGGACACTGAAGCTTTCTTT. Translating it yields CASSYRDRDTEAFF.

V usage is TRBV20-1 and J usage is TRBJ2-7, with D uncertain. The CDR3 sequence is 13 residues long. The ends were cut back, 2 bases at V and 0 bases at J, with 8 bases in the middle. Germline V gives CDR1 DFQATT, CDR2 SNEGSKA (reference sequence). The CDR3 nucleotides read TGCAGTGCTAGATGGGCCCTCTCCTACGAGCAGTACGTC. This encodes CSARWALSYEQYV.

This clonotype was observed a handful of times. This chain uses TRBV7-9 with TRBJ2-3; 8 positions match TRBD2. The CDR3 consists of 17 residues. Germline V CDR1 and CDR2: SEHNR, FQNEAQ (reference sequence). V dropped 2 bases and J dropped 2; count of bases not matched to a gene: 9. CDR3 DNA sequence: TGTGCCAGCAGCTTACTGGTCGGGGGGGAGATCACAGATACGCAGTATTTT. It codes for CASSLLVGGEITDTQYF.

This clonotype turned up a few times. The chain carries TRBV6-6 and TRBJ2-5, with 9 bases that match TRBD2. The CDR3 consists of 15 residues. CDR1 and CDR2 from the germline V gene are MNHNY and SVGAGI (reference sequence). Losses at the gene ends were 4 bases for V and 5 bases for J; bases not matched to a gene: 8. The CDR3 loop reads CASSFFSGGSETQYF. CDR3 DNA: TGTGCCAGCAGTTTTTTTAGCGGGGGAAGTGAGACCCAGTACTTC.

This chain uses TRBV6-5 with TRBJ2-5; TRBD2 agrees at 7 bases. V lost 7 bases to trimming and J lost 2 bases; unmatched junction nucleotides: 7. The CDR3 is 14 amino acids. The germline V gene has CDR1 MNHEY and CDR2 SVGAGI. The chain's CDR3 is CASTPLGGQETQYF. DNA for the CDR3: TGTGCCAGCACTCCCCTGGGAGGGCAAGAGACCCAGTACTTC.

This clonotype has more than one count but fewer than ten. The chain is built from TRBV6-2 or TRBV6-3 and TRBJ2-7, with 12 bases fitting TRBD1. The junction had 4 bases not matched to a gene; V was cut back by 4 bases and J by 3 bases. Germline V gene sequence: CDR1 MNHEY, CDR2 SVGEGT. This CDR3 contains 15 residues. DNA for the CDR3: TGTGCCAGCAGTTCTCGGGACAGGGGGCACTACGAGCAGTACGTC. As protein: CASSSRDRGHYEQYV.

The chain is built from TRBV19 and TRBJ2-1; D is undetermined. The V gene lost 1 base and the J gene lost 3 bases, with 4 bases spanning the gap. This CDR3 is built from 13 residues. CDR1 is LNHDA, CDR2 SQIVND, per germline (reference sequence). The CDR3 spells CASSIGNYNEQFF. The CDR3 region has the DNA TGTGCCAGTAGTATAGGCAACTACAATGAGCAGTTCTTC. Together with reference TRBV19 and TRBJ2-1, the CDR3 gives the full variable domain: DGGITQSPKYLFRKEGQNVTLSCEQNLNHDAMYWYRQDPGQGLRLIYYSQIVNDFQKGDIAEGYSVSREKKESFPLTVTSAQKNPTAFYLCASSIGNYNEQFFGPGTRLTVL.

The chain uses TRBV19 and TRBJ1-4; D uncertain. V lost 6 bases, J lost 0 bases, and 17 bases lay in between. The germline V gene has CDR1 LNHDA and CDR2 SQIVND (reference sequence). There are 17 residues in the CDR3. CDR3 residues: CASSPQLFYSTNEKLFF. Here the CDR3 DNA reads TGTGCCAGTAGCCCACAGCTGTTTTATTCAACTAATGAAAAACTGTTTTTT.

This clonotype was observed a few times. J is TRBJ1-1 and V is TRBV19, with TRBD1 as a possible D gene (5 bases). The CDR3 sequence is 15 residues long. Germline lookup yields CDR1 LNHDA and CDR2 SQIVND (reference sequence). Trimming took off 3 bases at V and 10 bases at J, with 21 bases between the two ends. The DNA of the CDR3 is TGTGCCAGTAGTATGGGATGGGGGGGGGGTCTCGGAGCTTTCTTT. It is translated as CASSMGWGGGLGAFF.

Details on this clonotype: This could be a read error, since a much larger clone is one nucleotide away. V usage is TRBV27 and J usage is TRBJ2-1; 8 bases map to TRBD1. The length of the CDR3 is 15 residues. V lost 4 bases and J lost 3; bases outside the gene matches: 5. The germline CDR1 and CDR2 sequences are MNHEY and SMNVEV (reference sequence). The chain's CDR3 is CASSSGQAFYNEQFF. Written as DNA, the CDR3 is TGTGCCAGCAGTTCGGGACAGGCTTTCTACAATGAGCAGTTCTTC.

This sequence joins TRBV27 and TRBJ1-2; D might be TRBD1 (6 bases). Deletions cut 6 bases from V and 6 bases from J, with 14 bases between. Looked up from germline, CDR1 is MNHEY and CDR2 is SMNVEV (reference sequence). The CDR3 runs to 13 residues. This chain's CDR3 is CASRLGQGNGYTF. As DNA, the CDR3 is TGTGCCAGCAGACTGGGCCAGGGGAATGGCTACACCTTC.

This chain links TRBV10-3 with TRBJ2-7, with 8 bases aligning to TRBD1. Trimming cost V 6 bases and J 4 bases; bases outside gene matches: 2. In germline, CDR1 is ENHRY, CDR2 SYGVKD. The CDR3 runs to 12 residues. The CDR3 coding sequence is TGTGCCATCAGAGGGGACAGGTACGAGCAGTACTTC. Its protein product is CAIRGDRYEQYF.

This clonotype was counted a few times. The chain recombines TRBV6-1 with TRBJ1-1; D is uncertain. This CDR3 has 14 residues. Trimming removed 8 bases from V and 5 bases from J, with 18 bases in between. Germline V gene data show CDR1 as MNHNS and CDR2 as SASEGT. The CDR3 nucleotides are TGTGCCAGCGGCCCCGGAGGTGTGGGTACTGAAGCTTTCTTT. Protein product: CASGPGGVGTEAFF.

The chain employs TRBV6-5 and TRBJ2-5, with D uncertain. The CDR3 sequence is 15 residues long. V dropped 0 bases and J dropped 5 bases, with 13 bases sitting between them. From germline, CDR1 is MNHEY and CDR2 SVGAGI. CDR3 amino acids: CASSYSKGPRETQYF. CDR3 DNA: TGTGCCAGCAGTTACTCGAAAGGGCCCCGGGAGACCCAGTACTTC.

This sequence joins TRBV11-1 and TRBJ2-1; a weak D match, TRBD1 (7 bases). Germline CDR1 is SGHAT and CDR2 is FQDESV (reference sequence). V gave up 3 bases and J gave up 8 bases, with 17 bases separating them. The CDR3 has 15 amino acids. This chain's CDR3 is CASSLDPGGRDEQFF. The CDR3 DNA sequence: TGTGCCAGCAGCTTGGATCCAGGGGGGAGAGATGAGCAGTTCTTC.

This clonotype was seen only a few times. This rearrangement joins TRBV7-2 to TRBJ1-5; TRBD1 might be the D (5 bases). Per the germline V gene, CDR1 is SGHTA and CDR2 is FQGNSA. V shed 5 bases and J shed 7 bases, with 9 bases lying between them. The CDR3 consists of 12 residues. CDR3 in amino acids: CASSIQAQPQHF. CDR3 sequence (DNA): TGTGCCAGCAGCATACAGGCGCAGCCCCAGCATTTT. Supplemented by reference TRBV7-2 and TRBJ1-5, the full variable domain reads GAGVSQSPSNKVTEKGKDVELRCDPISGHTALYWYRQSLGQGLEFLIYFQGNSAPDKSGLPSDRFSAERTGGSVSTLTIQRTQQEDSAVYLCASSIQAQPQHFGDGTRLSIL.

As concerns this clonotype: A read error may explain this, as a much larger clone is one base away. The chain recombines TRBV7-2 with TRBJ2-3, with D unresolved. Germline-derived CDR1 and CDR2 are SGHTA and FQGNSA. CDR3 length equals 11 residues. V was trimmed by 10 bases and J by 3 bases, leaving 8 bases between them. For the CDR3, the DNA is TGTGCCACTCGAAAAACAGATACGCAGTATTTT. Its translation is CATRKTDTQYF.

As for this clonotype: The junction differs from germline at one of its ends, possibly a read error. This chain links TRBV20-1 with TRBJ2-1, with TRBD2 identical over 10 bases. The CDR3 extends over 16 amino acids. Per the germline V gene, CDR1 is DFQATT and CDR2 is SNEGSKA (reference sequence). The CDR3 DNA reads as TGCAGTGCTAATGGAGCGGGGGGGCCGGGGTACAGTGAGCAGTTCTTC. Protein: CSANGAGGPGYSEQFF.

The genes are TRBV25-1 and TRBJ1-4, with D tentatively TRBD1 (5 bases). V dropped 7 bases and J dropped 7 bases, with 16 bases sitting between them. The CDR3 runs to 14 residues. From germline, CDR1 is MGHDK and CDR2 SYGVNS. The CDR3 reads CASNMGVWGEKLFF. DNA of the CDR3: TGTGCCAGCAACATGGGGGTGTGGGGTGAAAAACTGTTTTTT.

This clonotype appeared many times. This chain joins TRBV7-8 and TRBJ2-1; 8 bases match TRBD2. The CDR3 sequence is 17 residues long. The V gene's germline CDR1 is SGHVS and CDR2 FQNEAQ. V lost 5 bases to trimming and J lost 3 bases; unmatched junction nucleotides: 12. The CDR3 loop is CASSRGGGTKNYNEQFF. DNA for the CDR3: TGTGCCAGCAGCCGGGGGGGGGGGACTAAGAACTACAATGAGCAGTTCTTC. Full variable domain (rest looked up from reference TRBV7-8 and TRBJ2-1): GAGVSQSPRYKVAKRGQDVALRCDPISGHVSLFWYQQALGQGPEFLTYFQNEAQLDKSGLPSDRFFAERPEGSVSTLKIQRTQQEDSAVYLCASSRGGGTKNYNEQFFGPGTRLTVL.

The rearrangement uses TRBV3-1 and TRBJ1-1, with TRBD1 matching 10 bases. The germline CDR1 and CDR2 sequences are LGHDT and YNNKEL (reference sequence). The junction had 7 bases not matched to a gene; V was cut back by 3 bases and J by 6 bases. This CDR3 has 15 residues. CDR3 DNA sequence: TGTGCCAGCAGCCACAGTGGACAGGGGGACTCTGAAGCTTTCTTT. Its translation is CASSHSGQGDSEAFF.

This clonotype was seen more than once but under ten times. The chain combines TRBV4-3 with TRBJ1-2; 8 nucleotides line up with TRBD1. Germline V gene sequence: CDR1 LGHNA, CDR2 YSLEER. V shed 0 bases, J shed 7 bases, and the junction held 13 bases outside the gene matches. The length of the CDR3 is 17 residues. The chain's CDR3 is CASSQDGAGQVVGGYTF. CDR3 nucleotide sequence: TGCGCCAGCAGCCAAGATGGGGCGGGACAGGTTGTCGGTGGCTACACCTTC.

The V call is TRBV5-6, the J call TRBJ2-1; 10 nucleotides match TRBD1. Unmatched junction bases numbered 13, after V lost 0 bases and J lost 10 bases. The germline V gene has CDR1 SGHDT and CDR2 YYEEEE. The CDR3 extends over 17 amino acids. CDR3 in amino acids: CASSLVTTGQGLGEQFF. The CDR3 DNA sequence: TGTGCCAGCAGCTTGGTTACTACGGGACAGGGGTTGGGGGAGCAGTTCTTC.

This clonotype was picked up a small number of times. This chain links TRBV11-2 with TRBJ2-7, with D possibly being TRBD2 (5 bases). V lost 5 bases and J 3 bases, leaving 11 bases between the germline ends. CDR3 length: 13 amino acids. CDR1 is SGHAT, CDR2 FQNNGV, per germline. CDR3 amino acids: CASSQGSGYEQYF. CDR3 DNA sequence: TGTGCCAGCAGCCAAGGGAGCGGCTACGAGCAGTACTTC.

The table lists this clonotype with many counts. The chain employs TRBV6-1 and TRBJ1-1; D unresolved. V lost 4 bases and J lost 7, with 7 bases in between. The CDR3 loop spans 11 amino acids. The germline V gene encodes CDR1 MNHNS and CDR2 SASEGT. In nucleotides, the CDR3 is TGTGCCAGCAGTGCCGGGCGTGAAGCTTTCTTT. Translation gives CASSAGREAFF.

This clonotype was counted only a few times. The CDR3 DNA sequence: TGTGCCAGCAGCTTAAGTAAGAATGAGCAGTTCTTC. Its translation is CASSLSKNEQFF. The V call is TRBV7-9, the J call TRBJ2-1; D remains ambiguous. V lost 2 bases and J 7 bases, leaving 6 bases between the germline ends. The CDR3 length is 12 residues. Germline V lookup: CDR1 SEHNR, CDR2 FQNEAQ (reference sequence).

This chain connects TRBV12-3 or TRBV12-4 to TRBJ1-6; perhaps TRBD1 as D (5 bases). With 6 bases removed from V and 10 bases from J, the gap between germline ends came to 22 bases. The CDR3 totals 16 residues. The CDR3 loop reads CASRLEVGDRKSPLHF. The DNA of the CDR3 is TGTGCCAGCAGGCTAGAGGTGGGGGATAGAAAATCACCCCTCCACTTT.

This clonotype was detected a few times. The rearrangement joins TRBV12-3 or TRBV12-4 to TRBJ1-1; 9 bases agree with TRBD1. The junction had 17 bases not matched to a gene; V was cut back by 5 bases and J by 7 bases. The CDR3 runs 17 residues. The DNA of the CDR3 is TGTGCCAGCAGTCGGGGACAGGGCATGGTGGAGACAGGTGAAGCTTTCTTT. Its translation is CASSRGQGMVETGEAFF.

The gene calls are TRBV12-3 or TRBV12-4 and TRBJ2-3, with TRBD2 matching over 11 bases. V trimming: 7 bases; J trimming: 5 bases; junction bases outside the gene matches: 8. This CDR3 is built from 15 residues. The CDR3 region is CASTLTSGVQDTQYF. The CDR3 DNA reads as TGTGCCAGCACCCTGACTAGCGGGGTGCAAGATACGCAGTATTTT.

The CDR3 is CASSWSSMMNTGELFF. The CDR3 DNA reads TGTGCCAGCAGTTGGAGCTCAATGATGAACACCGGGGAGCTGTTTTTT. The chain recombines TRBV12-3 or TRBV12-4 with TRBJ2-2; D is undetermined. Between the trimmed V and J ends, which lost 4 bases and 1 base, there was a span of 13 bases. This CDR3 has 16 amino acids.

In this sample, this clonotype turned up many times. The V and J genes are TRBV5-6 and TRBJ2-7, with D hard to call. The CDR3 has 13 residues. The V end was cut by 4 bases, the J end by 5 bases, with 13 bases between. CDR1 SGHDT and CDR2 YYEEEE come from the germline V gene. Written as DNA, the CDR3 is TGTGCCAGCAGCCCCGGAACAGTCAACGAGCAGTACGTC. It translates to CASSPGTVNEQYV.